Each of the 29 T cell receptor beta chains below was sequenced from the same sample in a study of cytomegalovirus exposure and HLA in healthy donors. The PCR made use of 60 Vbeta and 13 Jbeta primers. The protocol was immunoSEQ multiplex PCR, while the TCRdb copy is restricted to in-frame clones and leaves out a portion. The repertoire holds 90,000 to 100,000 clones, with roughly a tenth as singletons. The specimen was PBMCs. These receptors were taken from a man aged 50-60 years in good health and CMV-seropositive.

This clone was seen a handful of times. CDR3 amino acids: CASSPRQGGLNTEAFF. The CDR3 DNA sequence: TGTGCCAGCTCACCCCGACAGGGCGGATTGAACACTGAAGCTTTCTTT. V gene TRBV18 combines with J gene TRBJ1-1; 7 bases match TRBD1. J gave up 0 bases and V 3 bases, and 7 bases lay outside the gene matches. The length of the CDR3 is 16 residues. Germline CDR1 and CDR2: KGHSH and LQKENI. The entire variable domain, with the rest obtained from reference TRBV18 and TRBJ1-1, is as follows: NAGVMQNPRHLVRRRGQEARLRCSPMKGHSHVYWYRQLPEEGLKFMVYLQKENIIDESGMPKERFSAEFPKEGPSILRIQQVVRGDSAAYFCASSPRQGGLNTEAFFGQGTRLTVV.

This clone was counted between two and nine times. V is TRBV4-2 and J is TRBJ2-3; 9 bases align to TRBD2. J lost 2 bases, V lost 4 bases, and 7 bases had no gene match. The CDR3 spans 16 residues. Looked up from germline, CDR1 is LGHNA and CDR2 is YNFKEQ. In DNA, the CDR3 is TGTGCCAGCAGCCCAGAAGCGGGAGGCACCACAGATACGCAGTATTTT. Its translation is CASSPEAGGTTDTQYF.

This clone was detected only a few times. Other nucleotide sequences in the sample specify the same CDR3. J is TRBJ1-1 and V is TRBV4-1; D ambiguous. V was cut by 0 bases and J by 3 bases, with 11 bases left in between. Germline CDR1 reads MGHRA; CDR2 reads YSYEKL. This CDR3 is 15 amino acids long. This chain's CDR3 is CASSQDLRQDTEAFF. The DNA for the CDR3 is TGCGCCAGCAGCCAAGATCTTCGGCAGGACACTGAAGCTTTCTTT.

This clone was detected many times. The chain has TRBV2 and TRBJ2-2, with 9 bases matching TRBD2. The CDR3 sequence is 15 residues long. Germline trimming cut 6 bases from V and 7 bases from J; bases unmatched to any gene: 9. Germline-derived CDR1 and CDR2 are SNHLY and FYNNEI. The CDR3 DNA follows: TGTGCCAGCAGAGATAGCGGGAGCGGTGGCGGGGAGCTGTTTTTT. Translating gives CASRDSGSGGGELFF. Complete variable domain (other parts from reference TRBV2 and TRBJ2-2): EPEVTQTPSHQVTQMGQEVILRCVPISNHLYFYWYRQILGQKVEFLVSFYNNEISEKSEIFDDQFSVERPDGSNFTLKIRSTKLEDSAMYFCASRDSGSGGGELFFGEGSRLTVL.

This clone appeared a single time. The V and J genes are TRBV11-3 and TRBJ2-7, with 14 bases lining up with TRBD2. V was pared by 3 bases and J by 1 base, with 14 bases of the junction left unmatched. This CDR3 has 20 amino acids. Germline V CDR1 and CDR2: SGHNT, YENEEA. CDR3 residues: CASSFPSSGTSGSHSYEQYF. The CDR3 DNA sequence: TGTGCCAGCAGCTTCCCTTCCTCCGGGACTAGCGGGAGTCATTCCTACGAGCAGTACTTC.

The rearrangement joins TRBV19 to TRBJ1-2, with 8 bases matching TRBD1. The CDR3 is made up of 15 amino acids. Germline V gene data show CDR1 as LNHDA and CDR2 as SQIVND (reference sequence). V was pared by 5 bases and J by 4 bases, with 9 bases of the junction left unmatched. The CDR3 protein is CASSSRTGSGYGYTF. In nucleotides, the CDR3 is TGTGCCAGTAGTTCCAGGACAGGGAGCGGCTATGGCTACACCTTC.

This clone turned up a few times. This sequence joins TRBV30 and TRBJ2-1; 8 positions match TRBD2. Germline values: CDR1 GTSNPN, CDR2 SVGIG (reference sequence). Trimming took 0 bases from V and 8 from J; bases not matched to a gene: 6. The CDR3 loop spans 14 amino acids. This chain's CDR3 is CAWSVGGRIDEQFF. For the CDR3, the DNA is TGTGCCTGGAGTGTAGGCGGGAGGATAGATGAGCAGTTCTTC.

The chain couples TRBV27 to TRBJ2-2, with D maybe TRBD1 (6 bases). V lost 9 bases, J lost 4 bases, and 15 bases lay in between. The CDR3 sequence is 14 residues long. Germline V lookup: CDR1 MNHEY, CDR2 SMNVEV (reference sequence). CDR3 loop: CASTDRLITGELFF. The CDR3 DNA reads as TGTGCCAGTACTGACAGGTTAATCACCGGGGAGCTGTTTTTT.

The CDR3 coding sequence is TGTGCCAGCAGCTTGGATGGGGGGGCGCAGTATTTT. Amino acids: CASSLDGGAQYF. The J gene is TRBJ2-3, the V gene TRBV11-3; TRBD2 agrees at 7 bases. The J segment lost 10 bases and the V segment lost 3 bases, leaving 4 bases of the junction unmatched. Germline assignment: CDR1 SGHNT and CDR2 YENEEA. The CDR3 covers 12 residues.

Only a few counts were recorded for this clone. The chain carries TRBV2 and TRBJ2-6; weak D call: TRBD1 (5 bases). CDR1 and CDR2 (germline): SNHLY, FYNNEI. V was clipped by 0 bases and J by 1 base, with 16 bases between them. The CDR3 extends over 19 amino acids. The CDR3 DNA follows: TGTGCCAGCAGTGAAGCGCGTTTCACAGGCGATTCTGGGGCCAACGTCCTGACTTTC. As protein: CASSEARFTGDSGANVLTF.

This clone was counted a few times. The V call is TRBV7-2, the J call TRBJ1-2; a weak D match, TRBD1 (6 bases). The CDR3 is made up of 13 amino acids. Germline V CDR1 and CDR2: SGHTA, FQGNSA. V gave up 1 base and J gave up 6 bases, with 9 bases separating them. The CDR3 nucleotides are TGTGCCAGCAGCTTAGGAGGGGGTAATGGCTACACCTTC. This gives the protein CASSLGGGNGYTF.

There are a few counts of this clone. The V and J genes are TRBV7-3 and TRBJ2-1, with 8 bases matching TRBD1. The CDR3 extends over 12 amino acids. CDR1 is SGHTA, CDR2 FQGTGA, per germline. After removal of 3 bases from V and 9 bases from J, the junction contained 1 base not matched to a gene. This CDR3 reads CASSFQGAEQFF. The DNA of the CDR3 is TGTGCCAGCAGCTTCCAGGGGGCTGAGCAGTTCTTC.

This clone has just a few counts. The chain carries TRBV27 and TRBJ2-1; 7 nucleotides align to TRBD2. Per the germline V gene, CDR1 is MNHEY and CDR2 is SMNVEV (reference sequence). The CDR3 covers 15 residues. The junction had 14 bases not matched to a gene; V was cut back by 8 bases and J by 7 bases. The CDR3 spells CASSSRTRTLNEQFF. The CDR3 DNA reads as TGTGCCAGCTCCTCCCGGACTAGAACCCTTAATGAGCAGTTCTTC.

This clone was seen more than once but under ten times. CDR3 in amino acids: CASSLNGNTEAFF. The CDR3 bases are TGTGCCAGCAGCTTAAACGGGAACACTGAAGCTTTCTTT. The chain carries TRBV7-3 and TRBJ1-1; no reliable D call. In germline, CDR1 is SGHTA, CDR2 FQGTGA. CDR3 length equals 13 residues. V gave up 1 base and J gave up 1 base, with 4 bases separating them. Looking up the rest from reference TRBV7-3 and TRBJ1-1 gives the full variable domain: GAGVSQTPSNKVTEKGKYVELRCDPISGHTALYWYRQSLGQGPEFLIYFQGTGAADDSGLPNDRFFAVRPEGSVSTLKIQRTERGDSAVYLCASSLNGNTEAFFGQGTRLTVV.

The chain couples TRBV5-1 to TRBJ2-1; TRBD1 matches at 8 bases. The CDR3 runs to 14 residues. Trimming at V came to 7 bases and at J to 5 bases, leaving 8 bases not matched to a gene. Germline V gene lookup returns CDR1 SGHRS and CDR2 YFSETQ. CDR3 residues: CASAAGQANNEQFF. DNA for the CDR3: TGCGCCAGCGCGGCGGGACAGGCTAACAATGAGCAGTTCTTC.

This clone was recorded a few times. This chain links TRBV7-9 with TRBJ2-3, with 14 nucleotides matching TRBD2. Germline assignment: CDR1 SEHNR and CDR2 FQNEAQ (reference sequence). Losses at the gene ends were 1 base for V and 10 bases for J; bases not matched to a gene: 13. The CDR3 consists of 18 residues. CDR3 coding DNA: TGTGCCAGCAGCTTAGTTTCCGGGACTAGCGGGAGTTCGTTTCCGCAGTATTTT. Encoded protein: CASSLVSGTSGSSFPQYF.

In this sample, this clone turned up a few times. This chain connects TRBV6-6 to TRBJ1-2; weak D call: TRBD1 (5 bases). The V and J ends lost 5 bases and 5 bases respectively, with 12 bases between them. Per germline, CDR1 MNHNY and CDR2 SVGAGI (reference sequence). The CDR3 consists of 13 residues. CDR3 in DNA: TGTGCCAGCAGTCCGGGACTCCCGTATGGCTACACCTTC. It yields the protein CASSPGLPYGYTF.

This clone came up a few times. This sequence joins TRBV28 and TRBJ2-2; D gene uncertain. The CDR3 is 15 amino acids. Trimming stripped 1 base from V and 6 bases from J, with 12 bases between. Germline lookup yields CDR1 MDHEN and CDR2 SYDVKM. The CDR3 coding sequence is TGTGCCAGCAGTTTATACCGGGTTGGTGCCGGGGAGCTGTTTTTT. Its protein is CASSLYRVGAGELFF.

This clone was counted between two and nine times. V gene TRBV10-2 combines with J gene TRBJ2-2, with 10 positions matching TRBD1. V lost 4 bases, J lost 7 bases, and 3 bases stayed unmatched. Germline V gene data show CDR1 as WSHSY and CDR2 as SAAADI. The length of the CDR3 is 14 residues. The CDR3 nucleotides read TGCGCCAGCAGTGTGACAGGGGGCCTCGGGGAGCTGTTTTTT. Its translation is CASSVTGGLGELFF.

The rearrangement joins TRBV5-1 to TRBJ2-5; D unresolved. This CDR3 has 16 residues. The V end was cut by 3 bases, the J end by 1 base, with 16 bases between. CDR1 and CDR2 from the germline V gene are SGHRS and YFSETQ. Here the CDR3 reads CASSSLAAVGQETQYF. CDR3 sequence (DNA): TGCGCCAGCAGCTCGTTAGCCGCTGTGGGCCAAGAGACCCAGTACTTC. The variable domain in full, with the rest retrieved from reference TRBV5-1 and TRBJ2-5, is KAGVTQTPRYLIKTRGQQVTLSCSPISGHRSVSWYQQTPGQGLQFLFEYFSETQRNKGNFPGRFSGRQFSNSRSEMNVSTLELGDSALYLCASSSLAAVGQETQYFGPGTRLLVL.

V is TRBV7-9 and J is TRBJ1-2, with 9 bases that match TRBD1. Germline V gives CDR1 SEHNR, CDR2 FQNEAQ (reference sequence). The trim removed 5 bases at V and 2 bases at J, leaving 3 bases unmatched. The CDR3 runs to 14 residues. CDR3 sequence reads: CASSRTGGNYGYTF. The CDR3, as DNA: TGTGCCAGCAGCCGCACAGGGGGCAACTATGGCTACACCTTC.

This clone was seen only a few times. This CDR3 is also generated by other DNA sequences in the sample. The chain is built from TRBV12-5 and TRBJ2-3, with 8 nucleotides matching TRBD2. Germline loops: CDR1 LGHNT, CDR2 FRNRAP. Germline trimming cut 6 bases from V and 2 bases from J; bases unmatched to any gene: 13. This CDR3 has 17 amino acids. CDR3 nucleotide sequence: TGTGCTAGTGGCCCCGACCGGGGGGGGTATTTCACAGATACGCAGTATTTT. Its translation is CASGPDRGGYFTDTQYF. Looking up the rest from reference TRBV12-5 and TRBJ2-3 gives the full variable domain: DARVTQTPRHKVTEMGQEVTMRCQPILGHNTVFWYRQTMMQGLELLAYFRNRAPLDDSGMPKDRFSAEMPDATLATLKIQPSEPRDSAVYFCASGPDRGGYFTDTQYFGPGTRLTVL.

The rearrangement links TRBV5-1 to TRBJ1-5; perhaps TRBD1 as D (6 bases). Per the germline V gene, CDR1 is SGHRS and CDR2 is YFSETQ. The CDR3 spans 15 residues. The germline V and J ends were trimmed by 0 bases and 0 bases, with 7 bases remaining between them. The CDR3 nucleotides read TGCGCCAGCAGCTTGGCAGGGGATAGCAATCAGCCCCAGCATTTT. This sequence encodes CASSLAGDSNQPQHF. Complete variable domain (other parts from reference TRBV5-1 and TRBJ1-5): KAGVTQTPRYLIKTRGQQVTLSCSPISGHRSVSWYQQTPGQGLQFLFEYFSETQRNKGNFPGRFSGRQFSNSRSEMNVSTLELGDSALYLCASSLAGDSNQPQHFGDGTRLSIL.

The rearrangement uses TRBV6-1 and TRBJ1-5, with D perhaps TRBD1 (6 bases). The CDR3 spans 13 residues. Per the germline V gene, CDR1 is MNHNS and CDR2 is SASEGT. V was shortened by 10 bases and J by 4 bases, with 14 bases between the two germline ends. CDR3 in amino acids: CATRDTRNQPQHF. The CDR3 DNA is TGTGCCACCAGGGACACGCGAAATCAGCCCCAGCATTTT.

V gene TRBV5-1 combines with J gene TRBJ2-3; 12 nucleotides align to TRBD2. Trimming took 1 base from V and 0 from J; bases not matched to a gene: 0. The CDR3 has 16 amino acids. Germline V gene data show CDR1 as SGHRS and CDR2 as YFSETQ. In DNA, the CDR3 is TGCGCCAGCAGCTTGCTAGCGGGAGGGAGCACAGATACGCAGTATTTT. Protein sequence: CASSLLAGGSTDTQYF. The entire variable domain, with the rest obtained from reference TRBV5-1 and TRBJ2-3, is as follows: KAGVTQTPRYLIKTRGQQVTLSCSPISGHRSVSWYQQTPGQGLQFLFEYFSETQRNKGNFPGRFSGRQFSNSRSEMNVSTLELGDSALYLCASSLLAGGSTDTQYFGPGTRLTVL.

The chain carries TRBV7-6 and TRBJ2-5; D may be TRBD1 (5 bases). V lost 4 bases and J 5 bases, leaving 11 bases between the germline ends. The CDR3 has 13 amino acids. Germline-derived CDR1 and CDR2 are SGHVS and FNYEAQ. CDR3 sequence: CASSSAGIETQYF. The CDR3 DNA follows: TGTGCCAGCAGCTCGGCAGGGATCGAGACCCAGTACTTC.

This chain links TRBV27 with TRBJ2-7; 8 bases line up with TRBD1. The CDR3 runs to 13 residues. Germline CDR1 MNHEY, CDR2 SMNVEV (reference sequence). The V segment lost 3 bases and the J segment 7 bases; nucleotides outside the gene matches: 5. The CDR3 sequence is CASSFQGAIEQYF. CDR3 sequence (DNA): TGTGCCAGCAGTTTTCAGGGGGCGATAGAGCAGTACTTC.

The chain links TRBV6-6 to TRBJ2-2, with 9 bases lining up with TRBD1. CDR3 length: 15 amino acids. Germline lookup yields CDR1 MNHNY and CDR2 SVGAGI (reference sequence). V trimming: 6 bases; J trimming: 5 bases; junction bases outside the gene matches: 7. CDR3 DNA sequence: TGTGCCAGCAGCTCCGGGACAGGGTGGACCGGGGAGCTGTTTTTT. Translating it yields CASSSGTGWTGELFF.

This clone was recorded a few times. The chain recombines TRBV20-1 with TRBJ2-7; no reliable D call. Trimming shortened V by 3 bases and J by 4 bases, and 7 bases separated the two germline ends. Germline CDR1 DFQATT, CDR2 SNEGSKA (reference sequence). The CDR3 is 11 residues long. The CDR3 here is CSASNGYEQYF. The CDR3 nucleotides are TGCAGTGCTAGTAACGGGTACGAGCAGTACTTC.